This T cell receptor (beta chain) appears in the sequencing data of a study of shared clonotypes between healthy human individuals. Concerning this clone itself: Its antigen remains unidentified. The same CDR3 is also encoded by other DNA sequences in this sample.

Trimming stripped 0 bases from V and 4 bases from J, with 4 bases between. The length of the CDR3 is 11 residues. Germline V gene sequence: CDR1 GTSNPN, CDR2 SVGIG (reference sequence). Produced via immunoSEQ multiplex PCR; TCRdb's table is partial and in-frame only. Among 2 million to 2.5 million clones listed, over 85% were seen once. Study-wide results and limits: Limited genetic and exposure-history diversity came from having few donors. It was the non-shared clonotypes that had lower generation probabilities than clonotypes shared by all four donors.

Donors included only healthy HIV-negative adults lacking recent acute infections or vaccinations. The sample taken for sequencing was naive CD4+ T cells from PBMCs. The sample's subset: CD45RA+ positively selected. V usage is TRBV30 and J usage is TRBJ2-7; D gene unclear. This TCR derives from a young man in good health. Some clones in this sample may be carry-over from other donors' samples. The CDR3 DNA is TGTGCCTGGAGTGTCGGGTACGAGCAGTACTTC. Protein: CAWSVGYEQYF.